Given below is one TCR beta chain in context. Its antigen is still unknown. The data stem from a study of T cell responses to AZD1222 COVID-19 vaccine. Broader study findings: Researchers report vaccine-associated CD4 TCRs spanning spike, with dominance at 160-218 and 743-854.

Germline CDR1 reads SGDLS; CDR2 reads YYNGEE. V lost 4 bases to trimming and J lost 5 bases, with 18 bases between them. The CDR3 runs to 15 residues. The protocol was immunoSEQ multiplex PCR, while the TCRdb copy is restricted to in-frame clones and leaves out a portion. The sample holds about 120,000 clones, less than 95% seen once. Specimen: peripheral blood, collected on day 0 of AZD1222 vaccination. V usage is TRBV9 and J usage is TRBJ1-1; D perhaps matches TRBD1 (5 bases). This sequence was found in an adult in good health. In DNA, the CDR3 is TGTGCCAGCAGCCCCCGAGGGGTAGAGGGGACTGAAGCTTTCTTT. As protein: CASSPRGVEGTEAFF.